Below are 3 T cell receptor beta chains sequenced from a single sample in a study of T cell responses to AZD1222 COVID-19 vaccine (dated by TCRdb to about 2021). The sample's time point label is to be understood as: baseline before first vaccination. This specimen's treatment or condition label, per the study, means: meningococcal conjugate vaccine given as trial control. Library preparation used the immunoSEQ multiplex PCR assay. TCRdb stores this immuneACCESS table with in-frame sequences only. Part of the clones is absent; in the studies checked, under half of the shortfall reflects unresolved V genes, and no reason is known for the rest. The sample table records fewer than 200,000 clones; 92% of these occur just once. The ten largest clonotypes hold less than 4.5% of the sample. Sample: peripheral blood, taken on day 0 of MenACWY control vaccination. These receptors originate from an adult in good health.

The chain couples TRBV11-3 to TRBJ1-1; the D is unclear. Trimming shortened V by 5 bases and J by 0 bases, and 10 bases separated the two germline ends. CDR1 and CDR2 from the germline V gene are SGHNT and YENEEA. This CDR3 comprises 14 residues. This CDR3 is CASSGVSVNTEAFF. Here the CDR3 DNA reads TGTGCCAGCAGCGGGGTGTCCGTGAACACTGAAGCTTTCTTT.

This chain links TRBV14 with TRBJ2-1; tentatively, D is TRBD1 (6 bases). The CDR3 is 15 residues long. V lost 1 base and J lost 6, with 13 bases in between. Germline lookup yields CDR1 SGHDN and CDR2 FVKESK. For the CDR3, the DNA is TGTGCCAGCAGCCAAGGGCAGGGGTGGCTCAATGAGCAGTTCTTC. Translated: CASSQGQGWLNEQFF. The full variable domain, with the rest looked up from reference TRBV14 and TRBJ2-1, is EAGVTQFPSHSVIEKGQTVTLRCDPISGHDNLYWYRRVMGKEIKFLLHFVKESKQDESGMPNNRFLAERTGGTYSTLKVQPAELEDSGVYFCASSQGQGWLNEQFFGPGTRLTVL.

V and J are TRBV30 and TRBJ2-1; perhaps TRBD1 as D (6 bases). CDR3 length: 14 amino acids. CDR1 is GTSNPN and CDR2 is SVGIG in the germline V gene (reference sequence). Trimming cost V 3 bases and J 2 bases, with 11 bases left between them. CDR3 sequence reads: CAWRGGMAYNEQFF. The CDR3 DNA reads TGTGCCTGGAGAGGGGGAATGGCCTACAATGAGCAGTTCTTC.